Shown below are 21 T cell receptor beta chains from a single sample sequenced in a study of beta chain features in type 1 diabetes. Since all of the isolated RNA was reverse transcribed, expressed TCRB transcripts were what got sequenced. Produced via immunoSEQ multiplex PCR; TCRdb's table is partial and in-frame only. In the table there are some 250,000 clones, 25% to 35% of which are singletons. Sequenced sample: central memory CD4+ T cells from blood. These receptors came from a man younger than 45 in good health.

The chain uses TRBV9 and TRBJ2-2; 8 bases are shared with TRBD2. Unmatched junction bases numbered 2, after V lost 3 bases and J lost 4 bases. The length of the CDR3 is 14 residues. Germline CDR1 and CDR2: SGDLS and YYNGEE. For the CDR3, the DNA is TGTGCCAGCAGCGCCCGGGGGGGCACCGGGGAGCTGTTTTTT. It encodes CASSARGGTGELFF.

This clone was observed a few times. The J gene is TRBJ2-5, the V gene TRBV7-2, with D perhaps TRBD2 (5 bases). This CDR3 is 15 amino acids long. Germline loops: CDR1 SGHTA, CDR2 FQGNSA. V lost 5 bases, J lost 5 bases, and 18 bases lay in between. CDR3 protein: CASSPGGPTGETQYF. CDR3 bases: TGTGCCAGCAGCCCCGGAGGACCCACGGGGGAGACCCAGTACTTC.

This clone was seen only a few times. This likely came from a read error, as a far larger clone is one base away. This sample includes further DNA sequences coding for the same CDR3. The CDR3: CASSLVETQYF. Here the CDR3 DNA reads TGCGCCAGCAGCTTGGTAGAGACCCAGTACTTC. The V and J genes are TRBV5-1 and TRBJ2-5; D uncertain. In germline, CDR1 is SGHRS, CDR2 YFSETQ. The V gene lost 0 bases and the J gene lost 4 bases, with 1 base spanning the gap. CDR3 size: 11 residues.

This clone was recorded a few times. The J gene is TRBJ1-2, the V gene TRBV2, with no clear D. Trimming removed 4 bases at V and 8 bases at J, with 11 bases between. CDR1 and CDR2 (germline): SNHLY, FYNNEI. The CDR3 is 12 amino acids. The CDR3 DNA sequence: TGTGCCAGCAGTGTACCGCCGAACGGCTACACCTTC. Translation gives CASSVPPNGYTF.

The chain is built from TRBV7-2 and TRBJ2-7, with a tentative D call TRBD1 (6 bases). V lost 8 bases to trimming and J lost 4 bases, with 30 bases between them. Germline CDR1 is SGHTA and CDR2 is FQGNSA. This CDR3 is 18 amino acids long. CDR3 in DNA: TGTGCCAGCCTACTCAGAGGGGCCCTGGGGGCTCGGGGATACGAGCAGTACTTC. Its translation: CASLLRGALGARGYEQYF.

This sequence joins TRBV7-2 and TRBJ2-7; D is perhaps TRBD1 (5 bases). The CDR3 runs to 15 residues. Germline V gene sequence: CDR1 SGHTA, CDR2 FQGNSA. V shed 5 bases and J shed 1 base, with 15 bases lying between them. For the CDR3, the DNA is TGTGCCAGCAGCCTCGACAGTTCGAGTTCCTACGAGCAGTACTTC. It specifies CASSLDSSSSYEQYF.

This sequence joins TRBV6-5 and TRBJ1-1; tentative D call: TRBD1 (6 bases). CDR3 length: 14 amino acids. Per germline, CDR1 MNHEY and CDR2 SVGAGI. Deletions cut 5 bases from V and 2 bases from J, with 12 bases between. The CDR3 sequence is CASSPYGGNTEAFF. In DNA, the CDR3 is TGTGCCAGCAGTCCTTATGGGGGCAACACTGAAGCTTTCTTT.

In its sample, this clone was seen a few times. The rearrangement links TRBV4-3 to TRBJ2-1; TRBD2 matches at 10 bases. The length of the CDR3 is 15 residues. Germline trimming cut 3 bases from V and 9 bases from J; bases unmatched to any gene: 8. CDR1 is LGHNA and CDR2 is YSLEER in the germline V gene. CDR3 coding DNA: TGCGCCAGCAGCCAGGTAGCGGGAGGAATTGTTGAGCAGTTCTTC. Protein product: CASSQVAGGIVEQFF.

For the CDR3, the DNA is TGTGCCAGCAGCCCCGGACTAGCGAGCGTGTACGAGCAGTACTTC. This codes for CASSPGLASVYEQYF. The chain uses TRBV7-2 and TRBJ2-7; 9 positions agree with TRBD2. The CDR3 consists of 15 residues. The V gene end was trimmed by 5 bases and the J gene end by 4 bases; junction bases not matched to a gene: 9. The germline CDR1 and CDR2 sequences are SGHTA and FQGNSA.

This clone was observed many times. The chain links TRBV29-1 to TRBJ2-1, with TRBD1 identical over 7 bases. The CDR3 contains 13 residues. Germline CDR1 SQVTM, CDR2 ANQGSEA. Trimming removed 4 bases from V and 5 bases from J; junction bases left unmatched: 5. DNA of the CDR3: TGCAGCGTTGCCTCGGGACAGCACAATGAGCAGTTCTTC. This codes for CSVASGQHNEQFF.

The chain is built from TRBV10-3 and TRBJ2-1, with 10 nucleotides matching TRBD2. With V trimmed by 0 bases and J by 4 bases, 12 bases remained unmatched. The CDR3 runs 19 residues. Germline CDR1 is ENHRY and CDR2 is SYGVKD. The CDR3 DNA reads as TGTGCCATCAGTGAGTCAAGATCCGGTGGGACTAGCGTATACAATGAGCAGTTCTTC. It specifies CAISESRSGGTSVYNEQFF.

This clone has more than one count but fewer than ten. This chain joins TRBV4-1 and TRBJ2-1; 9 nucleotides match TRBD2. Germline lookup yields CDR1 MGHRA and CDR2 YSYEKL. V gave up 0 bases and J gave up 7 bases; unmatched junction bases: 7. CDR3 length: 16 residues. In DNA, the CDR3 is TGCGCCAGCAGCCAAGAACGGACTAGCGAGACGAATGAGCAGTTCTTC. Its translation is CASSQERTSETNEQFF.

This clone has just a few counts. The V and J genes are TRBV5-6 and TRBJ2-5; D unresolved. The CDR3 contains 13 residues. V was trimmed by 1 base and J by 2 bases, leaving 6 bases between them. The V gene's germline CDR1 is SGHDT and CDR2 YYEEEE. DNA for the CDR3: TGTGCCAGCAGCTTGCAAGGGCAAGAGACCCAGTACTTC. Translated: CASSLQGQETQYF.

The rearrangement links TRBV6-5 to TRBJ1-5; D may be TRBD1 (5 bases). The CDR3 sequence is 15 residues long. V lost 4 bases to trimming and J lost 3 bases, with 13 bases between them. CDR1 and CDR2 (germline): MNHEY, SVGAGI. CDR3 bases: TGTGCCAGCAGTTTCGGAGACAGCGACAATCAGCCCCAGCATTTT. It encodes CASSFGDSDNQPQHF.

Here the CDR3 DNA reads TGCGCCAGCAGCCAAGATGTTAGGACAGGCGTTGGCGAGCAGTACTTC. Its translation is CASSQDVRTGVGEQYF. The rearrangement joins TRBV4-3 to TRBJ2-7; TRBD1 aligns across 7 bases. The V and J ends lost 0 bases and 6 bases, in that order; junction bases with no gene match: 11. In germline, CDR1 is LGHNA, CDR2 YSLEER. CDR3 length: 16 residues.

The sample holds a few counts of this clone. This chain links TRBV30 with TRBJ2-5, with D perhaps matching TRBD1 or TRBD2 (5 bases each). From germline, CDR1 is GTSNPN and CDR2 SVGIG (reference sequence). The CDR3 extends over 15 amino acids. Deletions cut 3 bases from V and 1 base from J, with 15 bases between. The CDR3 is CAWSALRDLQETQYF. The CDR3 nucleotides read TGTGCCTGGAGCGCCCTAAGGGACCTCCAAGAGACCCAGTACTTC.

V is TRBV5-4 and J is TRBJ2-1, with no clear D. V shed 0 bases and J shed 2 bases, with 9 bases lying between them. The germline CDR1 and CDR2 sequences are SGHNT and YYREEE (reference sequence). This CDR3 has 15 residues. CDR3 coding DNA: TGTGCCAGCAGCTTGGGGGCTAGTACCTACAATGAGCAGTTCTTC. Translating it yields CASSLGASTYNEQFF.

The chain joins TRBV2 to TRBJ2-1, with D tentatively TRBD1 (6 bases). This CDR3 is built from 11 residues. The V end was cut by 4 bases, the J end by 9 bases, with 7 bases between. Germline lookup yields CDR1 SNHLY and CDR2 FYNNEI. Here the CDR3 DNA reads TGTGCCAGCAGTGTGGGGGCTGAGCAGTTCTTC. Encoded protein: CASSVGAEQFF.

V gene TRBV7-2 combines with J gene TRBJ2-7, with 7 bases that match TRBD2. From germline, CDR1 is SGHTA and CDR2 FQGNSA. V shed 5 bases, J shed 1 base, and the junction held 14 bases outside the gene matches. The CDR3 totals 17 residues. Written as DNA, the CDR3 is TGTGCCAGCAGCCTAAGCGGGGCCTCCTCCAATTCCTACGAGCAGTACTTC. Its translation: CASSLSGASSNSYEQYF.

This clone was observed a few times. This chain links TRBV18 with TRBJ1-1; weak D call: TRBD1 (5 bases). The V end lost 6 bases, the J end lost 5 bases, and 19 bases lay between the germline ends. The germline gives CDR1 KGHSH, CDR2 LQKENI. The CDR3 sequence is 15 residues long. Here the CDR3 reads CASSLTSEGRTEAFF. For the CDR3, the DNA is TGTGCCAGCTCGCTTACGTCCGAGGGGCGGACTGAAGCTTTCTTT.

This clone has just a few counts. The chain links TRBV10-3 to TRBJ1-5; D perhaps matches TRBD1 (5 bases). From germline, CDR1 is ENHRY and CDR2 SYGVKD. The CDR3 consists of 13 residues. Trimming left V 10 bases short and J 7 bases short, with 17 bases between. The CDR3 DNA reads TGTGCCACCACAATTGCAGGGAACCAGCCCCAGCATTTT. Translation: CATTIAGNQPQHF.